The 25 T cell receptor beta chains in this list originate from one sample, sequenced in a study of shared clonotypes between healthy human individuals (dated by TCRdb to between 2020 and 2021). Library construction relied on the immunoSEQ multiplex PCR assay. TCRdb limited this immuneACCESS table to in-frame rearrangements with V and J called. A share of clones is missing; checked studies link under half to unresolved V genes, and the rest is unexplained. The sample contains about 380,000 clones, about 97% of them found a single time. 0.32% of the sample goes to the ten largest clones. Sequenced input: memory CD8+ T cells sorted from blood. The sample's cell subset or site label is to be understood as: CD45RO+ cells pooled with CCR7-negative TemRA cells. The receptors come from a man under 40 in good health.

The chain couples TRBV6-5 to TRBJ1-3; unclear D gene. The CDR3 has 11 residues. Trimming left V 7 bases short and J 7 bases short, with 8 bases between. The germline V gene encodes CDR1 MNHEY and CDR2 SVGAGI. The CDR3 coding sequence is TGTGCCAGCACCCTCGGGAACACCATATATTTT. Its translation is CASTLGNTIYF.

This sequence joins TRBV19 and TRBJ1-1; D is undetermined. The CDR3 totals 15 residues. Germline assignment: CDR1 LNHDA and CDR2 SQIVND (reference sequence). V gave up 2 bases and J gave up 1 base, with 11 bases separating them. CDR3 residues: CASSIFSGGNTEAFF. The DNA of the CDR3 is TGTGCCAGTAGTATATTTTCAGGAGGGAACACTGAAGCTTTCTTT. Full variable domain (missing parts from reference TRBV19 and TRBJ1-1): DGGITQSPKYLFRKEGQNVTLSCEQNLNHDAMYWYRQDPGQGLRLIYYSQIVNDFQKGDIAEGYSVSREKKESFPLTVTSAQKNPTAFYLCASSIFSGGNTEAFFGQGTRLTVV.

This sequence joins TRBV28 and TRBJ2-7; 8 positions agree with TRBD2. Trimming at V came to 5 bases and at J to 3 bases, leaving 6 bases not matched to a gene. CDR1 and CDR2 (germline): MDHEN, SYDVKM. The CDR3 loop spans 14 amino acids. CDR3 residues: CASSIGTRYYEQYF. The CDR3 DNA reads TGTGCCAGCAGTATCGGGACTAGGTACTACGAGCAGTACTTC. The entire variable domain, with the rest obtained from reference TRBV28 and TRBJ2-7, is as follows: DVKVTQSSRYLVKRTGEKVFLECVQDMDHENMFWYRQDPGLGLRLIYFSYDVKMKEKGDIPEGYSVSREKKERFSLILESASTNQTSMYLCASSIGTRYYEQYFGPGTRLTVT.

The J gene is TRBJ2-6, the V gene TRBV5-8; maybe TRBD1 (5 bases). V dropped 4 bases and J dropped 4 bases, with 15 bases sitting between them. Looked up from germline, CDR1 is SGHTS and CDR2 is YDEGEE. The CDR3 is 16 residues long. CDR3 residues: CASSRSQGSGANVLTF. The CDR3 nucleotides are TGTGCCAGCAGCAGATCCCAGGGATCCGGGGCCAACGTCCTGACTTTC. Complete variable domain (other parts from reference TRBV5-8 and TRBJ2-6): EAGVTQSPTHLIKTRGQQATLRCSPISGHTSVYWYQQALGLGLQFLLWYDEGEERNRGNFPPRFSGRQFPNYSSELNVNALELEDSALYLCASSRSQGSGANVLTFGAGSRLTVL.

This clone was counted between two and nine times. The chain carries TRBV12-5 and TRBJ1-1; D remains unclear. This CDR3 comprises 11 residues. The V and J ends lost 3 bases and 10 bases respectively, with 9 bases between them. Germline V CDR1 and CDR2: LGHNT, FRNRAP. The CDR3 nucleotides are TGTGCTAGTGGTTTCGGGGTGGGAGCTTTCTTT. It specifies CASGFGVGAFF.

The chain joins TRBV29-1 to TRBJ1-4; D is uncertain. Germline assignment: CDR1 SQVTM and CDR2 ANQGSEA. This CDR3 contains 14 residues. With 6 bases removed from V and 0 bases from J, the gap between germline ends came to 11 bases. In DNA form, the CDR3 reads TGCAGCGTAGAGATTGACACAACTAATGAAAAACTGTTTTTT. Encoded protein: CSVEIDTTNEKLFF.

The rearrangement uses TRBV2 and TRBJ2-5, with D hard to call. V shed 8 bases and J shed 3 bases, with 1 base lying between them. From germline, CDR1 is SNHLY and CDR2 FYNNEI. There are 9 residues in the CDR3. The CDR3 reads CASEETQYF. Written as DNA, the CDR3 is TGTGCCAGCGAAGAGACCCAGTACTTC.

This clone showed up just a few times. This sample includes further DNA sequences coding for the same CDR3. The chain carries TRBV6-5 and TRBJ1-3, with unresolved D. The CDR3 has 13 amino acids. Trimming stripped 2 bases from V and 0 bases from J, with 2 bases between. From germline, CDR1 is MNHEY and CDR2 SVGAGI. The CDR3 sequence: CASSYSSGNTIYF. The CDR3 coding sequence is TGTGCCAGCAGTTACAGCTCTGGAAACACCATATATTTT.

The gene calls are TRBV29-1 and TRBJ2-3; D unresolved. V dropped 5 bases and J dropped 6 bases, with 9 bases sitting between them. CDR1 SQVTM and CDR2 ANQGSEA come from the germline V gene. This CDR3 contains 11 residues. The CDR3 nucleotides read TGCAGCGTTTACGCCAAGGATACGCAGTATTTT. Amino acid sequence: CSVYAKDTQYF.

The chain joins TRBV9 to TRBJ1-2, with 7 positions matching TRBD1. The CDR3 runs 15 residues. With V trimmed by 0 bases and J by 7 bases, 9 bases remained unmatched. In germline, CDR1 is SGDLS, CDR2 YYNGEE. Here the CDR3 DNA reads TGTGCCAGCAGCGTAGCTGGGGCACACAGGGGTGGCTACACCTTC. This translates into CASSVAGAHRGGYTF.

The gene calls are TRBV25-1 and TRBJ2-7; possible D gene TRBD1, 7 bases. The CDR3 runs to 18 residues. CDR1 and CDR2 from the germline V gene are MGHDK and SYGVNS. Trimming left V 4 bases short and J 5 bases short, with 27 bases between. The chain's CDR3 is CASSAHLGGGKRGNEQYF. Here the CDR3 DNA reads TGTGCCAGCAGTGCTCACCTAGGGGGCGGGAAAAGGGGTAACGAGCAGTACTTC.

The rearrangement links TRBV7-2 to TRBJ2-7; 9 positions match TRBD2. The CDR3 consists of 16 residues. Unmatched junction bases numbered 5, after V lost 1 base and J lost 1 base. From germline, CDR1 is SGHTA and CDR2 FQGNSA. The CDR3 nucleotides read TGTGCCAGCAGCTTAGGAAAGGGACTAGCTTCCTACGAGCAGTACTTC. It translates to CASSLGKGLASYEQYF.

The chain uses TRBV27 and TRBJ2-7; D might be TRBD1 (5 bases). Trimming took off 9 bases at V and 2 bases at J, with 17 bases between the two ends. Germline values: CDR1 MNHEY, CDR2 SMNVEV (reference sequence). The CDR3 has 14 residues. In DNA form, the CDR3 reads TGTGCCAGGAGATTAATGACAGTAACCTACGAGCAGTACTTC. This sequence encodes CARRLMTVTYEQYF.

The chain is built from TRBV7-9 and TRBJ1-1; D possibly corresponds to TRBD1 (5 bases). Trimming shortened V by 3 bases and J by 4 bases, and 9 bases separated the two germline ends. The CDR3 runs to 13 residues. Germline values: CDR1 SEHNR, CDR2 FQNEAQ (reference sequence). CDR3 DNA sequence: TGTGCCAGCAGCTTGGGGGTACCCACTGAAGCTTTCTTT. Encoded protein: CASSLGVPTEAFF.

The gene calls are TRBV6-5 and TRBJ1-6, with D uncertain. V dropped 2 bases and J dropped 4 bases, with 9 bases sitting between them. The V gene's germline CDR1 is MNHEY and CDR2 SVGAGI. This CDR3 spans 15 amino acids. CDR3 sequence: CASSYGEGYNSPLHF. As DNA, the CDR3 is TGTGCCAGCAGTTACGGCGAAGGGTATAATTCACCCCTCCACTTT.

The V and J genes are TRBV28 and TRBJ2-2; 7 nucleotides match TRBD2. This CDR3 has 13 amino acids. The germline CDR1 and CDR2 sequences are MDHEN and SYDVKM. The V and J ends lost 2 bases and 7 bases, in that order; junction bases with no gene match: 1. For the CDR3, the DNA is TGTGCCAGCAGTTTACGGGGGGTCGGGGAGCTGTTTTTT. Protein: CASSLRGVGELFF.

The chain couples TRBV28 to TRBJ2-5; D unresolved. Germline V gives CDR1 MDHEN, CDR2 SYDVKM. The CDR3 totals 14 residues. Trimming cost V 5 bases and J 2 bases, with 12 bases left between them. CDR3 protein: CASSAPSRQETQYF. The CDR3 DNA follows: TGTGCCAGCAGTGCGCCATCCAGACAAGAGACCCAGTACTTC.

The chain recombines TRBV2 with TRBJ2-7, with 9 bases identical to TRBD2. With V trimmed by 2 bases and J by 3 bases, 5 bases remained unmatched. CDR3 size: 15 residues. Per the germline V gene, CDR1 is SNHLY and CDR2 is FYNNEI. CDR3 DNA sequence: TGTGCCAGCAGTGAACATAGCGGGAGTAACTACGAGCAGTACTTC. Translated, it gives CASSEHSGSNYEQYF. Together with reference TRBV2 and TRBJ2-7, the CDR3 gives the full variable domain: EPEVTQTPSHQVTQMGQEVILRCVPISNHLYFYWYRQILGQKVEFLVSFYNNEISEKSEIFDDQFSVERPDGSNFTLKIRSTKLEDSAMYFCASSEHSGSNYEQYFGPGTRLTVT.

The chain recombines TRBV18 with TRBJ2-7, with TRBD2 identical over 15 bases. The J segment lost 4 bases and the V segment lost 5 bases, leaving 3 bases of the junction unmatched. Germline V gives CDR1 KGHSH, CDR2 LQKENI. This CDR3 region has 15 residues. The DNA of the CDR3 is TGTGCCAGCTCAACGGGACTAGCGGGAGGTTACGAGCAGTACTTC. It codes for CASSTGLAGGYEQYF.

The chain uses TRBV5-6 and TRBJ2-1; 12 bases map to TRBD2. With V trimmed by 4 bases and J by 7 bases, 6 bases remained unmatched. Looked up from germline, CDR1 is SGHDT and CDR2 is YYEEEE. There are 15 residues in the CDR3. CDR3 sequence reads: CASSRRLAGANEQFF. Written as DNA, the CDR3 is TGTGCCAGCAGCAGGCGACTAGCGGGAGCAAATGAGCAGTTCTTC.

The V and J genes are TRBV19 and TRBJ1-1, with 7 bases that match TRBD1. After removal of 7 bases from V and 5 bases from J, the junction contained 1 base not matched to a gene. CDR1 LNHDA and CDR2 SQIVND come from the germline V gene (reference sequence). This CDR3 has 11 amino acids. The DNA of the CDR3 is TGTGCCAGTACGGGACAGACTGAAGCTTTCTTT. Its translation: CASTGQTEAFF.

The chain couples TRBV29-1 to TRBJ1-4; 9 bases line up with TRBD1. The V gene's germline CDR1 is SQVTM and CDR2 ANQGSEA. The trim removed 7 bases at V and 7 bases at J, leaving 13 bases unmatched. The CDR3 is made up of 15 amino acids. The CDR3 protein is CSAPYPGTGSEKLFF. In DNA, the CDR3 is TGCAGCGCCCCTTATCCCGGGACAGGGAGTGAAAAACTGTTTTTT.

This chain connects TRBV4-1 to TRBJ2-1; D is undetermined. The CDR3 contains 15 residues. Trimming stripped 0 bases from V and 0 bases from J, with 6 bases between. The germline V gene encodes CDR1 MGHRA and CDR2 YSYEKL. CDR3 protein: CASSQEHISYNEQFF. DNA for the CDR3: TGCGCCAGCAGCCAAGAACATATCTCCTACAATGAGCAGTTCTTC.

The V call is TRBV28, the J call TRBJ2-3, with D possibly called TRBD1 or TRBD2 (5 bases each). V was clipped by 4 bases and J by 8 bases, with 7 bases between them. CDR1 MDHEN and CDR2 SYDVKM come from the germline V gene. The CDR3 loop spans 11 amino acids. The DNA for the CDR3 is TGTGCCAGCAGTTGGGGGACTACGCAGTATTTT. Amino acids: CASSWGTTQYF.

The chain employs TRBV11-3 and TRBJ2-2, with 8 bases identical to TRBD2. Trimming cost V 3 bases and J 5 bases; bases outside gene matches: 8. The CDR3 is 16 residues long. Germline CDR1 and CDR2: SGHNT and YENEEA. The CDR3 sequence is CASSFSTGGGTGELFF. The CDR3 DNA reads TGTGCCAGCAGCTTTTCGACGGGAGGGGGAACCGGGGAGCTGTTTTTT.